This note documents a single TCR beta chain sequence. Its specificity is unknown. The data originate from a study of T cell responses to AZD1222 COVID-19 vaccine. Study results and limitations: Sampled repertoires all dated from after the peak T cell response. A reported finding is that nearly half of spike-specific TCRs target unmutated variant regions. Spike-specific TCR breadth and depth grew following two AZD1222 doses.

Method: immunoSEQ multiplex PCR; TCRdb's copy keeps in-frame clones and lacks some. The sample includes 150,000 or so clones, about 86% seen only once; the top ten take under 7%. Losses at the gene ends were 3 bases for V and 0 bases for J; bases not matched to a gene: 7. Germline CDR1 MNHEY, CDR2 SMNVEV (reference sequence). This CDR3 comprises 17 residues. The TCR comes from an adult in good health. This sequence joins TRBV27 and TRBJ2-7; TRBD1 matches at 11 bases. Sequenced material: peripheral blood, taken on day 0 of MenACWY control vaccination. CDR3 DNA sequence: TGTGCCAGCAGTTTTAATCGGGGACAGGGGGACTCCTACGAGCAGTACTTC. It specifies CASSFNRGQGDSYEQYF.